This T cell receptor (beta chain) was observed in a study of Ad26.COV2.S vaccination and SARS-CoV-2 variants. TCRdb's table, derived via immunoSEQ multiplex PCR, lists solely in-frame clones and lacks some. The table includes about 680,000 clones, roughly 90% detected once. This clone was found a few times. Antigen specificity is unknown. Study conclusions and caveats: Considerable breadth of spike-specific CD8+ and CD4+ T cell responses has reportedly been documented following vaccination.

Stated treatment: roughly 19 received Ad26.COV2.S at low or high dose, single or two shots; 5 received placebo; per-sample allocation not given. Sampling happened 63 days after the first vaccine or placebo injection. The CDR3 is 16 amino acids. Germline V gene sequence: CDR1 KGHSH, CDR2 LQKENI. The V end was cut by 3 bases, the J end by 4 bases, with 16 bases between. Sequenced here: peripheral blood, sampled in a trial of Ad26.COV2.S vaccine versus placebo. This TCR was recovered from a person aged 18-65 years who received the Ad26.COV2.S COVID-19 vaccine or a placebo. The chain combines TRBV18 with TRBJ1-5, with D perhaps TRBD1 (5 bases). The CDR3 sequence: CASSPFAGGGNQPQHF. CDR3 nucleotides: TGTGCCAGCTCACCGTTTGCGGGGGGTGGAAATCAGCCCCAGCATTTT.